The rows below give T cell receptor beta chains drawn from one sample of a study of blood T cell repertoires in COVID-19. Some clones are missing from TCRdb's copy, which holds only in-frame ones; the method was immunoSEQ multiplex PCR. The profile shows more than 85,000 clones, roughly four fifths of them singletons. The material sequenced was peripheral blood. These TCRs come from a human donor in a cohort sampled during active COVID-19. The CDR3 runs from the conserved cysteine through the conserved F or W. The order of the fields is J gene, CDR3 length, D gene, clone size, V gene, CDR3 protein, CDR3 DNA. A D gene is named only where the DNA matches it firmly. Clone size, where shown, is once, few, many, or a class for clones that have expanded.

J: TRBJ1-1; length: 13; D: -; size: -; V: TRBV25-1; CDR3: CASSAISGTEAFF; DNA: TGTGCCAGCAGTGCCATCTCGGGTACTGAAGCTTTCTTT
J: TRBJ2-3; length: 15; D: TRBD2; size: -; V: TRBV5-1; CDR3: CASSRNSGESDTQYF; DNA: TGCGCCAGCAGTAGGAATAGCGGGGAGTCAGATACGCAGTATTTT
J: TRBJ1-2; length: 15; D: TRBD1; size: -; V: TRBV6-6; CDR3: CASSSTDRGNYGYTF; DNA: TGTGCCAGCAGTTCGACGGACAGGGGAAACTATGGCTACACCTTC
J: TRBJ2-7; length: 14; D: -; size: -; V: TRBV2; CDR3: CASSGLTAPYEQYF; DNA: TGTGCCAGCAGTGGTCTGACAGCCCCCTACGAGCAGTACTTC
J: TRBJ2-1; length: 15; D: -; size: -; V: TRBV19; CDR3: CASTRAATSYNEQFF; DNA: TGTGCCAGTACCAGAGCGGCAACCTCGTACAATGAGCAGTTCTTC
J: TRBJ2-1; length: 16; D: TRBD2; size: -; V: TRBV19; CDR3: CASSIQGLAGLNEQFF; DNA: TGTGCCAGTAGTATTCAGGGACTAGCGGGACTCAATGAGCAGTTCTTC
J: TRBJ1-5; length: 15; D: TRBD1; size: few; V: TRBV27; CDR3: CASSSGTGYIQPQHF; DNA: TGTGCCAGCAGTTCCGGGACAGGGTACATTCAGCCCCAGCATTTT
J: TRBJ2-7; length: 14; D: TRBD2; size: -; V: TRBV5-1; CDR3: CASSFSGTTYEQYF; DNA: TGCGCCAGCAGCTTTTCCGGGACTACCTACGAGCAGTACTTC
J: TRBJ2-2; length: 16; D: TRBD2; size: -; V: TRBV7-3; CDR3: CASSLTREPRTGELFF; DNA: TGTGCCAGCAGCTTAACGCGGGAGCCTCGGACCGGGGAGCTGTTTTTT
J: TRBJ2-7; length: 15; D: TRBD2; size: -; V: TRBV4-3; CDR3: CASSQEPSGRYEQYF; DNA: TGCGCCAGCAGCCAAGAGCCTAGCGGGCGCTACGAGCAGTACTTC
J: TRBJ2-1; length: 18; D: TRBD2; size: -; V: TRBV9; CDR3: CASSVGGLVGSSYNEQFF; DNA: TGTGCCAGCAGCGTAGGGGGACTAGTCGGGAGCTCCTACAATGAGCAGTTCTTC
J: TRBJ2-1; length: 15; D: TRBD2; size: -; V: TRBV19; CDR3: CASSRREGPYNEQFF; DNA: TGTGCCAGTAGTAGGCGGGAGGGACCCTACAATGAGCAGTTCTTC
J: TRBJ2-1; length: 15; D: -; size: few; V: TRBV5-1; CDR3: CASSSGGRSYNEQFF; DNA: TGCGCCAGCAGCTCCGGGGGACGAAGCTACAATGAGCAGTTCTTC
J: TRBJ1-1; length: 13; D: TRBD1; size: -; V: TRBV2; CDR3: CASRDRGSTEAFF; DNA: TGTGCCAGCCGGGACAGGGGATCCACTGAAGCTTTCTTT
J: TRBJ1-5; length: 15; D: -; size: -; V: TRBV6-5; CDR3: CASSYSTQGNQPQHF; DNA: TGTGCCAGCAGTTACTCGACGCAGGGTAATCAGCCCCAGCATTTT
J: TRBJ2-7; length: 15; D: TRBD2; size: -; V: TRBV2; CDR3: CASTAGTSRTYEQYF; DNA: TGTGCCAGCACCGCCGGGACTAGCAGAACCTACGAGCAGTACTTC
J: TRBJ2-1; length: 17; D: TRBD2; size: few; V: TRBV19; CDR3: CASSIGASGSGLNEQFF; DNA: TGTGCCAGTAGTATAGGCGCTAGCGGGAGTGGGTTAAATGAGCAGTTCTTC
J: TRBJ1-2; length: 13; D: TRBD1; size: -; V: TRBV6-2/TRBV6-3; CDR3: CASSYTGGGGYTF; DNA: TGTGCCAGCAGTTACACAGGGGGCGGTGGCTACACCTTC
J: TRBJ1-1; length: 13; D: -; size: -; V: TRBV6-2/TRBV6-3; CDR3: CASSPYREGETFF; DNA: TGTGCCAGCAGTCCCTACAGGGAGGGTGAAACTTTCTTT
J: TRBJ2-2; length: 15; D: TRBD2; size: -; V: TRBV2; CDR3: CASRPGLAGVGELFF; DNA: TGTGCCAGCAGGCCGGGACTAGCGGGAGTGGGGGAGCTGTTTTTT
J: TRBJ1-2; length: 14; D: -; size: -; V: TRBV6-5; CDR3: CASSYSTDSYGYTF; DNA: TGTGCCAGCAGTTACTCGACGGACAGCTATGGCTACACCTTC
J: TRBJ1-1; length: 12; D: TRBD1; size: -; V: TRBV6-5; CDR3: CASRLDRGGAFF; DNA: TGTGCCAGCAGGCTCGACAGGGGGGGAGCTTTCTTT
J: TRBJ1-2; length: 11; D: -; size: -; V: TRBV29-1; CDR3: CSVAQSYGYTF; DNA: TGCAGCGTTGCGCAGTCCTATGGCTACACCTTC
J: TRBJ1-5; length: 15; D: TRBD1; size: -; V: TRBV23-1; CDR3: CASSRVDRAFQPQHF; DNA: TGCGCCAGCAGTCGGGTAGACAGGGCGTTTCAGCCCCAGCATTTT
J: TRBJ1-2; length: 15; D: TRBD1; size: -; V: TRBV5-8; CDR3: CASSFDRAYNYGYTF; DNA: TGTGCCAGCAGCTTCGACAGGGCGTATAACTATGGCTACACCTTC
J: TRBJ1-2; length: 16; D: -; size: -; V: TRBV13; CDR3: CASSLGLLAANYGYTF; DNA: TGTGCCAGCAGCTTAGGTCTTTTGGCAGCTAACTATGGCTACACCTTC
J: TRBJ2-7; length: 14; D: TRBD2; size: -; V: TRBV10-3; CDR3: CAISELADSYEQYF; DNA: TGTGCCATCAGTGAACTAGCGGACTCCTACGAGCAGTACTTC
J: TRBJ2-2; length: 16; D: -; size: -; V: TRBV9; CDR3: CASSVLGTPNTGELFF; DNA: TGTGCCAGCAGCGTATTGGGGACACCCAACACCGGGGAGCTGTTTTTT
J: TRBJ2-3; length: 15; D: -; size: -; V: TRBV30; CDR3: CAWSVREKGTDTQYF; DNA: TGTGCCTGGAGTGTACGAGAGAAAGGCACAGATACGCAGTATTTT
J: TRBJ1-6; length: 15; D: TRBD1; size: once; V: TRBV19; CDR3: CASKQDRGANSPLHF; DNA: TGTGCCAGTAAACAAGACAGGGGTGCTAATTCACCCCTCCACTTT
J: TRBJ1-2; length: 13; D: -; size: -; V: TRBV18; CDR3: CASSPTVSYGYTF; DNA: TGTGCCAGCTCACCAACGGTTAGCTATGGCTACACCTTC
J: TRBJ2-7; length: 13; D: -; size: -; V: TRBV28; CDR3: CASGGPVPYEQYF; DNA: TGTGCCAGCGGCGGGCCCGTTCCCTACGAGCAGTACTTC
J: TRBJ1-5; length: 15; D: TRBD1; size: -; V: TRBV6-4; CDR3: CASSPGTGFNQPQHF; DNA: TGTGCCAGCAGTCCCGGGACAGGGTTCAATCAGCCCCAGCATTTT